This T cell receptor beta chain was sequenced for a study of T-cell reconstitution after alpha-beta-depleted transplantation in children (dated by TCRdb to the mid-2010s). Study-wide context: T-cell immune reconstitution after TCRalphabeta/CD19-depleted allogeneic hematopoietic cell transplantation in children was quantitatively tracked in the study by means of TCR repertoire profiling.

In regard to this clonotype: Its antigen is unknown. Base-call qualities are not available, and no considerably larger clone is one nucleotide away.

V lost 4 bases and J lost 10 bases; the stretch between them is 11 bases long. Reading the germline V gene (reference sequence) gives CDR1 LNHDA and CDR2 SQIVND. The CDR3 goes from the cysteine to the phenylalanine over 12 residues. Here the CDR3 DNA is all that survives: 36 bases in frame from base 1. Library method: PCR. Sequenced on an Illumina HiSeq 2500. To normalize quantification of the TCRbeta repertoire, the TCR libraries were built with molecular barcoding that relied on unique molecular identifiers. In-frame beta chains were kept once TCRdb had trimmed the public reads at Q25 with fastp and called clones with MiXCR. Duplicate CDR3 protein sequences are folded into a single record with the most common DNA and genes. The sample includes over 550,000 distinct CDR3 sequences, with roughly 10% observed a single time. Of the sample, less than 5% is held by the ten largest clones.

The rearrangement joined TRBV19 to TRBJ2-1, with the D segment identity uncertain. The material sequenced was PBMCs from the stem cell graft donor, taken from the stem cell graft. The clonotype was recovered from a human donor who donated a stem cell graft to a child with acute myeloid leukemia. The nucleotides are TGTGCCAGTAGTAGCGGACGTCGAGAGCAGTTCTTC. It translates as CASSSGRREQFF.